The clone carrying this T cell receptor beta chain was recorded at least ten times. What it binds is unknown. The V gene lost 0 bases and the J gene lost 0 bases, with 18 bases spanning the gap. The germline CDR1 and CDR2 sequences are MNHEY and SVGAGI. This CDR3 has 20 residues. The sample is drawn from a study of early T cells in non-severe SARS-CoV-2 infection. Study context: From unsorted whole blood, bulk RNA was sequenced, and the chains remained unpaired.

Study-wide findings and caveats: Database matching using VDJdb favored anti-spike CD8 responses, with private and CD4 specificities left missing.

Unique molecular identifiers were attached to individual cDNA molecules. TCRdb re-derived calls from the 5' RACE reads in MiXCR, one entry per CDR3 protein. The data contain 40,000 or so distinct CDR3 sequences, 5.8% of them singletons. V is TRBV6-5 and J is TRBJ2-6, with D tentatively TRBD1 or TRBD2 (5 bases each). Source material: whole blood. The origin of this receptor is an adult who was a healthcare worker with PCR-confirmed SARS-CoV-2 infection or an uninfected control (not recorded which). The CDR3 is CASSYSFDGAWGSGANVLTF. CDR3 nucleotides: TGTGCCAGCAGTTACTCGTTTGACGGGGCGTGGGGCTCTGGGGCCAACGTCCTGACTTTC.